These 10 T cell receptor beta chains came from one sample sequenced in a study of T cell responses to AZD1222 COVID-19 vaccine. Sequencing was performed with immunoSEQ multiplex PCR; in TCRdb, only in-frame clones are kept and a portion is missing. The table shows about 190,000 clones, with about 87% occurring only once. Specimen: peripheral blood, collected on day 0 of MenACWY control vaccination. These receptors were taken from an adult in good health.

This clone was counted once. The CDR3 sequence: CASSGRWDSHYGYTF. As DNA, the CDR3 is TGTGCCAGTAGTGGTAGGTGGGACAGCCACTATGGCTACACCTTC. The chain carries TRBV19 and TRBJ1-2, with 7 bases aligning to TRBD1. The CDR3 spans 15 residues. J was trimmed by 3 bases and V by 5 bases; bases with no gene match: 9. Germline-derived CDR1 and CDR2 are LNHDA and SQIVND (reference sequence).

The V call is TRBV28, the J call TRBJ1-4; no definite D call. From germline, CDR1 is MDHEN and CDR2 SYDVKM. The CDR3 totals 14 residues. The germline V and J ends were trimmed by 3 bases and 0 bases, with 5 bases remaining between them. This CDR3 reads CASSFIATNEKLFF. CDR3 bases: TGTGCCAGCAGTTTTATTGCAACTAATGAAAAACTGTTTTTT.

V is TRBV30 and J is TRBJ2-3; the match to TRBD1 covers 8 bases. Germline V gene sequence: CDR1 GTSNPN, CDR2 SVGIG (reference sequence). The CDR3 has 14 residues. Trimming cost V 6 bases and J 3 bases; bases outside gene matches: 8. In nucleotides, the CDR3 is TGTGCCTGCCAGACAGGGGTGGTTACAGATACGCAGTATTTT. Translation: CACQTGVVTDTQYF. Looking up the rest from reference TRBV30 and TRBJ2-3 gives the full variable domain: SQTIHQWPATLVQPVGSPLSLECTVEGTSNPNLYWYRQAAGRGLQLLFYSVGIGQISSEVPQNLSASRPQDRQFILSSKKLLLSDSGFYLCACQTGVVTDTQYFGPGTRLTVL.

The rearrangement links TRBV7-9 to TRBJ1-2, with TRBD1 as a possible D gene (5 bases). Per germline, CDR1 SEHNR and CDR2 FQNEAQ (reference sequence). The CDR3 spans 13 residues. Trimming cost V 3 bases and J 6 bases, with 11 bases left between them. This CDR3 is CASSLGPSDGYTF. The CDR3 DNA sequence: TGTGCCAGCAGCTTGGGACCATCGGATGGCTACACCTTC.

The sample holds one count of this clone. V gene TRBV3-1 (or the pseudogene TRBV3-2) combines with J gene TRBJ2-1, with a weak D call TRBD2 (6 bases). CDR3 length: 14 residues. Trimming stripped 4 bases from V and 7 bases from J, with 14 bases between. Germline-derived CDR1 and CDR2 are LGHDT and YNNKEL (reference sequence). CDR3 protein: CASSLTGGYNEQFF. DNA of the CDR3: TGTGCCAGCAGCCTAACTGGGGGGTATAATGAGCAGTTCTTC.

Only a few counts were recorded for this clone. This chain's CDR3 is CASRLGLFTGELFF. The DNA of the CDR3 is TGTGCCAGTCGGCTCGGACTCTTCACCGGGGAGCTGTTTTTT. The gene calls are TRBV6-5 and TRBJ2-2; D is perhaps TRBD2 (5 bases). Germline assignment: CDR1 MNHEY and CDR2 SVGAGI. This CDR3 is 14 amino acids long. Trimming stripped 9 bases from V and 4 bases from J, with 15 bases between.

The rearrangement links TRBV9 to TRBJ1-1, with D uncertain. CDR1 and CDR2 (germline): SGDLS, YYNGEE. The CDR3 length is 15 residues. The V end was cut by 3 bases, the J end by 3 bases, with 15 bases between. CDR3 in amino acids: CASSATYDTHTEAFF. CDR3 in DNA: TGTGCCAGCAGCGCGACGTATGACACCCACACTGAAGCTTTCTTT.

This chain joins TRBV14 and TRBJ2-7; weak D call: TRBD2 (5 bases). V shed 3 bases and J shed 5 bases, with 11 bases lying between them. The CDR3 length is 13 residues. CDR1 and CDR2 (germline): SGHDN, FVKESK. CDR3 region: CASSHAGNHEQYF. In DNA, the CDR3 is TGTGCCAGCAGCCATGCCGGGAACCACGAGCAGTACTTC.

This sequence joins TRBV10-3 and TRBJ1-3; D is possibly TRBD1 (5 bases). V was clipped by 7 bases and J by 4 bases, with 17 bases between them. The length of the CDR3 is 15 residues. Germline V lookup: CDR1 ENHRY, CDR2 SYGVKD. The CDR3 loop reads CAITPAGQGGNTIYF. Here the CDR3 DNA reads TGTGCCATCACCCCCGCAGGGCAAGGAGGAAACACCATATATTTT.

CDR3 sequence reads: CASSMSGGRLNTEAFF. DNA of the CDR3: TGTGCCAGTAGTATGTCGGGGGGCCGGTTGAACACTGAAGCTTTCTTT. The rearrangement joins TRBV19 to TRBJ1-1, with D perhaps TRBD1 (6 bases). Germline V lookup: CDR1 LNHDA, CDR2 SQIVND (reference sequence). Trimming removed 3 bases at V and 0 bases at J, with 14 bases between. The CDR3 is 16 residues long.